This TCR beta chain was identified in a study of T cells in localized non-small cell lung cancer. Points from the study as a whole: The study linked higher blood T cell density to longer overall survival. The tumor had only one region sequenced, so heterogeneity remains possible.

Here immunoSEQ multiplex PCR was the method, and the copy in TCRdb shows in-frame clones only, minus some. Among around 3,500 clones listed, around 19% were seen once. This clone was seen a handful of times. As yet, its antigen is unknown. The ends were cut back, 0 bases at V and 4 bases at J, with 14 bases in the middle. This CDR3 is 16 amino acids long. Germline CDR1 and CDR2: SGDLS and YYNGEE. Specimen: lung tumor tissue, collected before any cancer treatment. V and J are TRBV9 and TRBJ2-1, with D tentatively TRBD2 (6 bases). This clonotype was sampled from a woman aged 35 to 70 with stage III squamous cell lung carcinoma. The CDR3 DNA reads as TGTGCCAGCAGCGTAGCTGGACACGGGGGATACAATGAGCAGTTCTTC. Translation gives CASSVAGHGGYNEQFF.